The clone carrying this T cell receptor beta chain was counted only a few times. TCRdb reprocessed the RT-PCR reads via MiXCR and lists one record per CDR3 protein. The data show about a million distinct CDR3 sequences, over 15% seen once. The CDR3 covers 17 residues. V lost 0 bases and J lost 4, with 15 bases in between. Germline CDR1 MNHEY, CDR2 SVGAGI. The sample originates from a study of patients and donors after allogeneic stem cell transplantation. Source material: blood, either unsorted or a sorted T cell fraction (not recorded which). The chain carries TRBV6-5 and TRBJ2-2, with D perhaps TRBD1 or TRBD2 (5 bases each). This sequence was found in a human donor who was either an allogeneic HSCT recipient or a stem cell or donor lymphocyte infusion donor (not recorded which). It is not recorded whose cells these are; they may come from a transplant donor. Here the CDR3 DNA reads TGTGCCAGCAGTTACTCGAGAAGTAGGGGACGCACCGGGGAGCTGTTTTTT. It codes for CASSYSRSRGRTGELFF.